Below, 27 T cell receptor beta chains from the same sample are listed, as sequenced in a study of blood T cell repertoires in COVID-19 (dated by TCRdb to the early 2020s). The library was prepared using the immunoSEQ multiplex PCR assay. Held by TCRdb, this immuneACCESS table contains in-frame sequences only and omits some clones. Under half of the omission traces to an unresolved V gene where checked; the cause of the rest is unknown. The sample table shows fewer than 300,000 clones, and 88% are seen once. The ten biggest clones cover roughly 3.9% of the sample. The specimen was peripheral blood. All receptors derive from a man between 60 and 70 years old who had recovered from COVID-19.

The CDR3 here is CASSLLTAFNTGELFF. CDR3 DNA sequence: TGCGCCAGCAGCTTGTTGACAGCCTTTAACACCGGGGAGCTGTTTTTT. The V call is TRBV5-1, the J call TRBJ2-2; D might be TRBD1 (5 bases). Looked up from germline, CDR1 is SGHRS and CDR2 is YFSETQ. Between the trimmed V and J ends, which lost 1 base and 2 bases, there was a span of 12 bases. The CDR3 contains 16 residues.

The table lists this clone with a count of one. The rearrangement uses TRBV5-1 and TRBJ2-5; 11 bases fit TRBD1. CDR3 length: 15 amino acids. CDR1 and CDR2 from the germline V gene are SGHRS and YFSETQ. V lost 4 bases, J lost 2 bases, and 4 bases stayed unmatched. CDR3 loop: CASSLGTGGQETQYF. Written as DNA, the CDR3 is TGCGCCAGCAGCCTAGGGACAGGGGGACAAGAGACCCAGTACTTC.

This chain connects TRBV29-1 to TRBJ1-1; 9 bases map to TRBD1. The germline gives CDR1 SQVTM, CDR2 ANQGSEA. The CDR3 is made up of 13 amino acids. The V gene end was trimmed by 8 bases and the J gene end by 5 bases; junction bases not matched to a gene: 9. The CDR3 reads CSSTGQGGTEAFF. The CDR3 nucleotides read TGCAGCTCGACGGGACAGGGCGGGACTGAAGCTTTCTTT.

This clone came up once. The rearrangement links TRBV5-1 to TRBJ1-6; TRBD1 is a possible D gene (5 bases). The CDR3 contains 14 residues. Germline-derived CDR1 and CDR2 are SGHRS and YFSETQ. Deletions cut 4 bases from V and 10 bases from J, with 15 bases between. CDR3 nucleotides: TGCGCCAGCAGCATGGGGGGGGGAGACTCACCCCTCCACTTT. This sequence encodes CASSMGGGDSPLHF.

This chain uses TRBV25-1 with TRBJ2-2, with a possible D match to TRBD1 (6 bases). The germline CDR1 and CDR2 sequences are MGHDK and SYGVNS. The CDR3 sequence is 16 residues long. Trimming took 3 bases from V and 5 from J, leaving 16 bases between them. The CDR3 region is CASSDGDTIFTGELFF. As DNA, the CDR3 is TGTGCCAGCAGTGACGGGGACACGATCTTTACCGGGGAGCTGTTTTTT.

CDR3 loop: CASSFLLRGTSGNTGELFF. DNA for the CDR3: TGTGCCAGCAGTTTCCTCCTACGTGGGACTAGCGGGAACACCGGGGAGCTGTTTTTT. The rearrangement uses TRBV27 and TRBJ2-2; TRBD2 matches at 11 bases. The CDR3 length is 19 residues. Germline V CDR1 and CDR2: MNHEY, SMNVEV (reference sequence). Trimming cost V 3 bases and J 1 base; bases outside gene matches: 10.

The V and J genes are TRBV9 and TRBJ2-7; possibly TRBD1 for D (7 bases). Germline V lookup: CDR1 SGDLS, CDR2 YYNGEE. Trimming shortened V by 0 bases and J by 2 bases, and 18 bases separated the two germline ends. The CDR3 runs to 17 residues. The CDR3 DNA reads as TGTGCCAGCAGCGTAGGAAGGGCAGGGGGGAACGCCTACGAGCAGTACTTC. Translation: CASSVGRAGGNAYEQYF.

A note on this clone: Germline is not matched at one junction end, which may reflect a read error. The V and J genes are TRBV7-7 and TRBJ2-1; possibly TRBD2 for D (6 bases). This CDR3 comprises 15 residues. Germline V gene sequence: CDR1 SSHAT, CDR2 FNYEAQ (reference sequence). The CDR3 DNA is TGTGCTAGCAGCCCTCGGTCGGGGGATAACAATGAGCAGTTCTTC. It is translated as CASSPRSGDNNEQFF.

V is TRBV13 and J is TRBJ2-3; 9 bases line up with TRBD1. The CDR3 runs 17 residues. Unmatched junction bases numbered 10, after V lost 5 bases and J lost 1 base. Germline CDR1 and CDR2: PRHDT and FYEKMQ (reference sequence). CDR3 DNA sequence: TGTGCCAGCAGCGGGTTACTAGGGACAGGGCGCACAGATACGCAGTATTTT. Protein: CASSGLLGTGRTDTQYF.

The gene calls are TRBV27 and TRBJ1-6, with D uncertain. CDR3 length equals 15 residues. V lost 2 bases, J lost 5 bases, and 10 bases lay in between. CDR1 is MNHEY and CDR2 is SMNVEV in the germline V gene (reference sequence). CDR3 protein: CASSLGPANNSPLHF. DNA of the CDR3: TGTGCCAGCAGTTTAGGGCCAGCCAATAATTCACCCCTCCACTTT.

The chain employs TRBV27 and TRBJ1-2; the match to TRBD1 covers 10 bases. This CDR3 is built from 17 residues. V gave up 6 bases and J gave up 7 bases; unmatched junction bases: 17. Germline lookup yields CDR1 MNHEY and CDR2 SMNVEV (reference sequence). Here the CDR3 DNA reads TGTGCCAGCAGGTCCCTTCTACGACAGGGGGCTAAGGGTGGCTACACCTTC. Translating it yields CASRSLLRQGAKGGYTF.

This chain links TRBV7-6 with TRBJ1-1; the D is unclear. CDR1 is SGHVS, CDR2 FNYEAQ, per germline. Trimming pared 1 base from V and 5 bases from J, leaving 17 bases between. The CDR3 length is 16 residues. CDR3 residues: CASSLDGLSLATEAFF. CDR3 nucleotides: TGTGCCAGCAGCTTAGACGGTCTCTCTCTAGCGACTGAAGCTTTCTTT.

The chain recombines TRBV5-6 with TRBJ1-4; D unclear. Germline loops: CDR1 SGHDT, CDR2 YYEEEE. Trimming cost V 0 bases and J 7 bases, with 16 bases left between them. This CDR3 is 16 amino acids long. The DNA of the CDR3 is TGTGCCAGCAGCTTGGCCGGGGAAGGGCGGGGTGAAAAACTGTTTTTT. The encoded protein is CASSLAGEGRGEKLFF.

This chain joins TRBV30 and TRBJ2-7; 9 bases fit TRBD1. CDR3 length: 14 amino acids. Germline V CDR1 and CDR2: GTSNPN, SVGIG (reference sequence). After removal of 5 bases from V and 5 bases from J, the junction contained 10 bases not matched to a gene. CDR3 sequence reads: CAWQTGTGRHEQYF. The CDR3 region has the DNA TGTGCCTGGCAAACCGGGACAGGGCGCCACGAGCAGTACTTC.

This rearrangement joins TRBV3-1 (or the pseudogene TRBV3-2) to TRBJ2-7, with 12 bases fitting TRBD2. The CDR3 sequence is 14 residues long. Germline lookup yields CDR1 LGHDT and CDR2 YNNKEL (reference sequence). J was trimmed by 4 bases and V by 4 bases; bases with no gene match: 2. The CDR3 DNA reads TGTGCCAGCAGCCCGACTAGCGGGGGTTACGAGCAGTACTTC. This translates into CASSPTSGGYEQYF.

The chain employs TRBV6-5 and TRBJ2-1; 8 bases match TRBD1. The CDR3 consists of 14 residues. V shed 7 bases and J 8 bases; nucleotides not matched to a gene: 10. Germline CDR1 is MNHEY and CDR2 is SVGAGI. In DNA, the CDR3 is TGTGCCAGCAACACCGGGACAGGTTTTTATGAGCAGTTCTTC. Translated: CASNTGTGFYEQFF.

This clone has a single count. Other DNA sequences from this sample encode an identical CDR3 as well. The chain employs TRBV3-1 (or the pseudogene TRBV3-2) and TRBJ2-5; 7 bases map to TRBD2. This CDR3 comprises 14 residues. Germline CDR1 LGHDT, CDR2 YNNKEL (reference sequence). Germline trimming cut 4 bases from V and 1 base from J; bases unmatched to any gene: 3. In DNA form, the CDR3 reads TGTGCCAGCAGCCGACGCGGGGGCCAAGAGACCCAGTACTTC. This translates into CASSRRGGQETQYF.

The rearrangement joins TRBV11-2 to TRBJ1-2, with TRBD1 identical over 7 bases. Germline CDR1 is SGHAT and CDR2 is FQNNGV. Trimming cost V 7 bases and J 8 bases; bases outside gene matches: 19. This CDR3 is built from 16 residues. The CDR3 region is CASTKAPVEGAGGYTF. The CDR3 DNA sequence: TGTGCCAGCACCAAAGCCCCCGTAGAGGGGGCTGGAGGCTACACCTTC. Full variable domain (outside the CDR3, taken from reference TRBV11-2 and TRBJ1-2): EAGVAQSPRYKIIEKRQSVAFWCNPISGHATLYWYQQILGQGPKLLIQFQNNGVVDDSQLPKDRFSAERLKGVDSTLKIQPAKLEDSAVYLCASTKAPVEGAGGYTFGSGTRLTVV.

The rearrangement joins TRBV5-1 to TRBJ2-1; a possible D gene is TRBD2 (5 bases). CDR1 is SGHRS, CDR2 YFSETQ, per germline. This CDR3 is built from 13 residues. V was cut by 1 base and J by 4 bases, with 6 bases left in between. The CDR3 protein is CASSLPGYNEQFF. DNA for the CDR3: TGCGCCAGCAGCTTGCCGGGATACAATGAGCAGTTCTTC.

With regard to this clone: At one boundary the junction diverges from the germline segment, which might be a read error. This chain links TRBV12-3 or TRBV12-4 with TRBJ2-2, with D possibly TRBD2 on 5 matching bases. The CDR3 consists of 13 residues. The CDR3: CASSLAGSGKLFF. CDR3 DNA: TGTGCCAGCAGTTTAGCGGGTTCCGGGAAGCTGTTTTTT.

This clone was detected only a few times. The gene calls are TRBV11-2 and TRBJ1-3; D remains unclear. The CDR3 spans 13 residues. Germline loops: CDR1 SGHAT, CDR2 FQNNGV. Trimming removed 4 bases from V and 0 bases from J, with 4 bases in between. Here the CDR3 DNA reads TGTGCCAGCAGCTATAGCTCTGGAAACACCATATATTTT. It specifies CASSYSSGNTIYF.

J is TRBJ2-7 and V is TRBV2; 9 positions match TRBD2. Trimming cost V 3 bases and J 4 bases; bases outside gene matches: 7. This CDR3 is 15 amino acids long. Germline CDR1 is SNHLY and CDR2 is FYNNEI. CDR3 DNA sequence: TGTGCCAGCAGTGATGCTAGCGGGGCCCCTTACGAGCAGTACTTC. It specifies CASSDASGAPYEQYF.

V usage is TRBV1 and J usage is TRBJ2-6; the table calls TRBD1, which could not be checked here. TRBV1 is a pseudogene segment. The CDR3 sequence is 19 residues long. The CDR3 DNA is TGCACCAGCAGCCGACGTCCCGGGACAATGCCTTCTGGGGCCAACGTCCTGACTTTC. Its translation is CTSSRRPGTMPSGANVLTF.

This chain joins TRBV24-1 and TRBJ2-1, with 10 bases matching TRBD2. V shed 1 base, J shed 9 bases, and the junction held 5 bases outside the gene matches. The V gene's germline CDR1 is KGHDR and CDR2 SFDVKD. The CDR3 sequence is 15 residues long. The CDR3 DNA is TGTGCCACCAGTGATTTAGCGGGGGGGAGGGGTGAGCAGTTCTTC. The encoded protein is CATSDLAGGRGEQFF.

The chain employs TRBV19 and TRBJ2-1; 8 nucleotides line up with TRBD2. Germline V gene sequence: CDR1 LNHDA, CDR2 SQIVND (reference sequence). Trimming cost V 2 bases and J 0 bases; bases outside gene matches: 3. The CDR3 extends over 16 amino acids. DNA of the CDR3: TGTGCCAGTAGTATACTCGGGGGGGCCTCCTACAATGAGCAGTTCTTC. Amino acids: CASSILGGASYNEQFF.

The J gene is TRBJ2-3, the V gene TRBV19; D is possibly TRBD2 (6 bases). Deletions cut 1 base from V and 4 bases from J, with 12 bases between. Germline-derived CDR1 and CDR2 are LNHDA and SQIVND (reference sequence). This CDR3 has 15 residues. The CDR3 DNA sequence: TGTGCCAGTAGTATAGGGGGCGGGGTGGCAGATACGCAGTATTTT. Its protein is CASSIGGGVADTQYF.

V is TRBV7-9 and J is TRBJ1-4; weak D call: TRBD1 (6 bases). From germline, CDR1 is SEHNR and CDR2 FQNEAQ (reference sequence). This CDR3 comprises 14 residues. Trimming pared 1 base from V and 8 bases from J, leaving 11 bases between. This chain's CDR3 is CASSLEGVREKLFF. CDR3 nucleotides: TGTGCCAGCAGCTTAGAGGGGGTTCGCGAAAAACTGTTTTTT.